This T cell receptor (beta chain) is drawn from a study of T cells in women clearing cervical HPV infection. Study background: Controls were women whose single incident HPV16 infection cleared within 12 months without precancer or cancer. With HLA typing for only a few women, HLA confounding remains possible.

The study, taken as a whole, reports: CIN3+ cases had significantly higher TCR richness than controls; evenness did not differ.

CDR1 and CDR2 from the germline V gene are LGHNA and YNFKEQ. J lost 4 bases, V lost 0 bases, and 7 bases had no gene match. This CDR3 has 16 residues. About this clone: Its antigen is not identified. Coverage ceases 3 residues before the CDR3 finishes, and the germline J gene fills in the end.

TCRdb keeps only in-frame clones here, not all; method: immunoSEQ multiplex PCR. The listing contains fewer than 40,000 clones. The chain has TRBV4-2 and TRBJ2-3; 7 bases match TRBD1. This receptor was identified in a woman between 18 and 75 years old with a cervical HPV16 infection that either progressed to CIN3+ or cleared (not recorded which). The specimen sequenced was blood buffy coat. CDR3 in amino acids: CASSQDGNRGSDTQYF. The DNA read from the CDR3 is TGTGCCAGCAGCCAAGATGGCAACAGGGGATCAGATACG.